One and the same sample provided the 28 T cell receptor beta chains below, sequenced in a study of shared clonotypes between healthy human individuals. The method was immunoSEQ multiplex PCR; TCRdb's version includes in-frame clones alone and lacks a portion of them. The data contain hundreds of thousands of clones, roughly three quarters of them singletons. The sample comprised PBMCs. These receptors originate from a middle-aged woman in good health. Some clones in this sample may be carry-over from other donors' samples.

This chain joins TRBV21-1 and TRBJ2-7; no check of the table's D call, TRBD2, against the DNA was made. TRBV21-1 constitutes a pseudogene. The CDR3 runs 20 residues. The CDR3 DNA reads as TGTGCCCCATCTCCTACCGGAGGGCGACGTCAAGCGGGAGAAGCGAACGAGCAGTACTTC. Its translation is CAPSPTGGRRQAGEANEQYF.

The rearrangement uses TRBV6-5 and TRBJ2-4, with no clear D. In germline, CDR1 is MNHEY, CDR2 SVGAGI. Trimming removed 5 bases at V and 0 bases at J, with 11 bases between. This CDR3 is built from 15 residues. CDR3 sequence reads: CASSSGVLAKNIQYF. DNA for the CDR3: TGTGCCAGCAGTAGTGGGGTACTAGCCAAAAACATTCAGTACTTC.

J is TRBJ2-7 and V is TRBV28; TRBD1 might be the D (6 bases). Germline values: CDR1 MDHEN, CDR2 SYDVKM. V was trimmed by 4 bases and J by 5 bases, leaving 24 bases between them. This CDR3 has 17 residues. The CDR3 DNA reads TGTGCCAGCAGTTCAACCCCCGGGACAAGGGGCAAGGACGAGCAGTACTTC. This encodes CASSSTPGTRGKDEQYF.

The rearrangement links TRBV29-1 to TRBJ2-7; no clear D. V lost 7 bases to trimming and J lost 3 bases, with 13 bases between them. The CDR3 contains 12 residues. Germline V gene data show CDR1 as SQVTM and CDR2 as ANQGSEA. The DNA of the CDR3 is TGCAGCGGAGGATACGGACGCTACGAGCAGTACTTC. It yields the protein CSGGYGRYEQYF.

This sequence joins TRBV2 and TRBJ1-1; D is unresolved. Between the trimmed V and J ends, which lost 7 bases and 3 bases, there was a span of 18 bases. This CDR3 has 15 amino acids. The germline V gene has CDR1 SNHLY and CDR2 FYNNEI. The CDR3, as DNA: TGTGCCAGCACCGGGCGCCGGGGATCTGACACTGAAGCTTTCTTT. This gives the protein CASTGRRGSDTEAFF.

The chain recombines TRBV6-5 with TRBJ1-5; D is ambiguous. V lost 6 bases, J lost 7 bases, and 16 bases lay in between. Germline values: CDR1 MNHEY, CDR2 SVGAGI. The CDR3 runs 14 residues. The CDR3 protein is CASRDRGGKQPQHF. DNA of the CDR3: TGTGCCAGCAGGGACCGGGGTGGGAAGCAGCCCCAGCATTTT.

The V gene is TRBV10-3, the J gene TRBJ1-1; D is possibly TRBD1 (6 bases). Trimming stripped 2 bases from V and 6 bases from J, with 16 bases between. Germline lookup yields CDR1 ENHRY and CDR2 SYGVKD. This CDR3 region has 15 residues. The CDR3 spells CAISEGGQGTSEAFF. DNA of the CDR3: TGTGCCATCAGTGAGGGGGGGCAGGGTACTTCTGAAGCTTTCTTT.

This chain joins TRBV18 and TRBJ1-1, with 8 bases fitting TRBD1. The CDR3 has 14 residues. Trimming took 3 bases from V and 7 from J; bases not matched to a gene: 7. CDR1 is KGHSH and CDR2 is LQKENI in the germline V gene. CDR3 coding DNA: TGTGCCAGCTCACCGTGGACAGGGTCGGATGAAGCTTTCTTT. This translates into CASSPWTGSDEAFF.

This clone was counted a few times. The chain couples TRBV5-1 to TRBJ2-2; perhaps TRBD2 as D (5 bases). Per germline, CDR1 SGHRS and CDR2 YFSETQ. This CDR3 comprises 14 residues. Trimming shortened V by 6 bases and J by 2 bases, and 11 bases separated the two germline ends. The CDR3 DNA follows: TGCGCCAGCAAGAAGGAGGCCAACACCGGGGAGCTGTTTTTT. It is translated as CASKKEANTGELFF.

This rearrangement joins TRBV27 to TRBJ2-7, with 9 bases identical to TRBD2. Germline trimming cut 9 bases from V and 6 bases from J; bases unmatched to any gene: 6. Germline CDR1 reads MNHEY; CDR2 reads SMNVEV (reference sequence). The CDR3 loop spans 12 amino acids. As DNA, the CDR3 is TGTGCCAGACTCAGGACTAGCGTCGAGCAGTACTTC. This codes for CARLRTSVEQYF.

This clone was seen only a few times. The chain combines TRBV4-1 with TRBJ2-7; D not certain. The CDR3 contains 16 residues. The germline V gene has CDR1 MGHRA and CDR2 YSYEKL. V dropped 0 bases and J dropped 6 bases, with 18 bases sitting between them. CDR3: CASSQDYHLPTGEQYF. CDR3 coding DNA: TGCGCCAGCAGCCAAGATTATCACCTACCAACGGGCGAGCAGTACTTC.

The CDR3 loop is CSVVLRRSYNEQFF. CDR3 nucleotide sequence: TGCAGCGTTGTTCTTCGTCGCTCCTACAATGAGCAGTTCTTC. This sequence joins TRBV29-1 and TRBJ2-1, with D unclear. Trimming removed 4 bases at V and 0 bases at J, with 10 bases between. The CDR3 is 14 amino acids. Germline assignment: CDR1 SQVTM and CDR2 ANQGSEA.

Only a few counts were recorded for this clone. Other DNA sequences in this sample translate to the same CDR3. The rearrangement joins TRBV28 to TRBJ2-4, with 9 bases lining up with TRBD1. The V segment lost 4 bases and the J segment 4 bases; nucleotides outside the gene matches: 5. The CDR3 length is 15 residues. Germline V lookup: CDR1 MDHEN, CDR2 SYDVKM. The CDR3 sequence is CASSSSGTGKNIQYF. As DNA, the CDR3 is TGTGCCAGCAGTTCCTCCGGGACAGGGAAAAACATTCAGTACTTC. Together with reference TRBV28 and TRBJ2-4, the CDR3 gives the full variable domain: DVKVTQSSRYLVKRTGEKVFLECVQDMDHENMFWYRQDPGLGLRLIYFSYDVKMKEKGDIPEGYSVSREKKERFSLILESASTNQTSMYLCASSSSGTGKNIQYFGAGTRLSVL.

CDR3 nucleotides: TGTGCCAGCAGTGTCGGTGGTTTAGCTAATGAAAAACTGTTTTTT. This gives the protein CASSVGGLANEKLFF. This rearrangement joins TRBV2 to TRBJ1-4; D unclear. CDR1 is SNHLY and CDR2 is FYNNEI in the germline V gene. The CDR3 has 15 residues. V lost 4 bases, J lost 3 bases, and 12 bases lay in between.

J is TRBJ2-2 and V is TRBV7-9; the D is unclear. CDR3 length equals 12 residues. Germline V CDR1 and CDR2: SEHNR, FQNEAQ (reference sequence). The V and J ends lost 4 bases and 6 bases respectively, with 6 bases between them. CDR3 DNA: TGTGCCAGCAGCTCTGCTTCCGGGGAGCTGTTTTTT. Translation gives CASSSASGELFF.

This chain joins TRBV5-1 and TRBJ2-5; unclear D gene. Germline V gene data show CDR1 as SGHRS and CDR2 as YFSETQ. The CDR3 loop spans 14 amino acids. Trimming pared 1 base from V and 1 base from J, leaving 8 bases between. Here the CDR3 DNA reads TGCGCCAGCAGCTTGTTTGGAGCCCAAGAGACCCAGTACTTC. Protein: CASSLFGAQETQYF.

Note on this clone: The same CDR3 also results from other DNA sequences found in this sample. This sequence joins TRBV9 and TRBJ2-1; TRBD1 agrees at 8 bases. The trim removed 3 bases at V and 0 bases at J, leaving 2 bases unmatched. Germline V gives CDR1 SGDLS, CDR2 YYNGEE. This CDR3 is 15 amino acids long. This chain's CDR3 is CASSAGTGSYNEQFF. CDR3 nucleotide sequence: TGTGCCAGCAGCGCTGGGACAGGCTCCTACAATGAGCAGTTCTTC.

The chain links TRBV7-6 to TRBJ2-5; no clear D. In germline, CDR1 is SGHVS, CDR2 FNYEAQ. The CDR3 is made up of 16 amino acids. V was clipped by 5 bases and J by 5 bases, with 21 bases between them. CDR3 in amino acids: CASSTATVARWETQYF. CDR3 in DNA: TGTGCCAGCAGCACGGCTACTGTTGCCCGGTGGGAGACCCAGTACTTC. The full variable domain, rest sourced from reference TRBV7-6 and TRBJ2-5, is GAGVSQSPRYKVTKRGQDVALRCDPISGHVSLYWYRQALGQGPEFLTYFNYEAQQDKSGLPNDRFSAERPEGSISTLTIQRTEQRDSAMYRCASSTATVARWETQYFGPGTRLLVL.

The chain carries TRBV28 and TRBJ2-7; 7 positions agree with TRBD1. Germline V gene sequence: CDR1 MDHEN, CDR2 SYDVKM. The CDR3 covers 14 residues. With V trimmed by 6 bases and J by 0 bases, 5 bases remained unmatched. CDR3 sequence (DNA): TGTGCCAGCAGCACCGGACAGGCCTCCTACGAGCAGTACTTC. Translating gives CASSTGQASYEQYF.

The CDR3 bases are TGTGCCAGCAGTGATCCGACAGGGACAGATACGCAGTATTTT. Protein product: CASSDPTGTDTQYF. This sequence joins TRBV25-1 and TRBJ2-3, with TRBD1 matching 7 bases. With 3 bases clipped from V and 3 bases from J, the junction kept 3 bases outside the gene matches. The CDR3 contains 14 residues. Germline loops: CDR1 MGHDK, CDR2 SYGVNS.

The table lists this clone with a few counts. The V and J genes are TRBV27 and TRBJ1-4; the D is unclear. This CDR3 spans 13 amino acids. Germline V CDR1 and CDR2: MNHEY, SMNVEV (reference sequence). Deletions cut 7 bases from V and 6 bases from J, with 12 bases between. DNA of the CDR3: TGTGCCAGCAAAGGTTTCCAGGATGAAAAACTGTTTTTT. Protein product: CASKGFQDEKLFF.

This clone has only one observation. The rearrangement uses TRBV5-4 and TRBJ2-7; D unresolved. This CDR3 is built from 14 residues. Trimming removed 0 bases from V and 3 bases from J, with 10 bases in between. Germline CDR1 SGHNT, CDR2 YYREEE (reference sequence). The CDR3 loop is CASSLDLGNYEQYF. The CDR3, as DNA: TGTGCCAGCAGCTTGGACTTAGGGAACTACGAGCAGTACTTC.

The rearrangement links TRBV28 to TRBJ2-7; D remains ambiguous. CDR1 MDHEN and CDR2 SYDVKM come from the germline V gene. The CDR3 spans 14 residues. V was trimmed by 5 bases and J by 5 bases, leaving 16 bases between them. CDR3 residues: CASSRPPRKDEQYF. The CDR3 bases are TGTGCCAGCAGTCGTCCTCCCCGGAAGGACGAGCAGTACTTC.

This chain links TRBV27 with TRBJ2-7, with 7 bases fitting TRBD2. The CDR3 is made up of 14 amino acids. The germline CDR1 and CDR2 sequences are MNHEY and SMNVEV (reference sequence). Losses at the gene ends were 1 base for V and 3 bases for J; bases not matched to a gene: 3. CDR3 loop: CASSLFGGSYEQYF. In DNA, the CDR3 is TGTGCCAGCAGTTTATTTGGCGGGAGCTACGAGCAGTACTTC.

V usage is TRBV5-1 and J usage is TRBJ2-3; D ambiguous. The germline V gene has CDR1 SGHRS and CDR2 YFSETQ. Trimming took off 1 base at V and 3 bases at J, with 12 bases between the two ends. CDR3 length: 15 residues. The CDR3 loop reads CASSLSDVTTDTQYF. CDR3 DNA: TGCGCCAGCAGCTTGAGCGACGTTACGACAGATACGCAGTATTTT.

This clone occurred a few times. V is TRBV2 and J is TRBJ2-5; 8 nucleotides line up with TRBD2. Germline V CDR1 and CDR2: SNHLY, FYNNEI. The CDR3 covers 14 residues. Trimming removed 8 bases from V and 5 bases from J; junction bases left unmatched: 10. CDR3 nucleotide sequence: TGTGCCAGCGTACCCGGGAGGGCCGGTGAGACCCAGTACTTC. This translates into CASVPGRAGETQYF.

This chain joins TRBV6-6 and TRBJ2-7, with 7 bases lining up with TRBD1. Germline values: CDR1 MNHNY, CDR2 SVGAGI (reference sequence). V lost 3 bases to trimming and J lost 0 bases; unmatched junction nucleotides: 5. This CDR3 is 15 amino acids long. The CDR3 spells CASSYVRDSSYEQYF. CDR3 in DNA: TGTGCCAGCAGTTATGTCCGGGACAGCTCCTACGAGCAGTACTTC.

The J gene is TRBJ2-7, the V gene TRBV28; 9 bases match TRBD2. The V gene's germline CDR1 is MDHEN and CDR2 SYDVKM. The V segment lost 7 bases and the J segment 4 bases; nucleotides outside the gene matches: 8. The CDR3 has 14 residues. The CDR3 nucleotides are TGTGCCAGCAACCTAGCGGGACCAAGGTACGAGCAGTACTTC. Protein product: CASNLAGPRYEQYF.